This is a list of T cell receptor beta chains from one sample in a study of tumor-infiltrating lymphocytes in localized non-small cell lung cancer. Here immunoSEQ multiplex PCR was the method, and the copy in TCRdb shows in-frame clones only, minus some. The data contain about 15,000 clones, 70% to 90% of them singletons. Sequences were obtained from uninvolved lung tissue not adjacent to the tumor. The source of these receptors is a human donor with non-small cell lung cancer. CDR3s include the opening cysteine and the closing phenylalanine or tryptophan. The D gene is left open where the match is weak. Not every row has a clone size; where given, it reads once, few, many or a size class.

TRBJ2-1,-,TRBV29-1,-,TGCAGCGTTGATGGTGTGTACAATGAGCAGTTCTTC,CSVDGVYNEQFF
TRBJ1-5,-,TRBV19,TRBD1,TGTGCCAGCTGCGCCCTCGGGACAGGGAATCAGCCCCAGCATTTT,CASCALGTGNQPQHF
TRBJ1-4,-,TRBV10-1,-,TGCGCCACGTCTAAAGGACCATCCTTAAATGAAAAACTGTTTTTT,CATSKGPSLNEKLFF
TRBJ1-5,few,TRBV5-5,-,TGTGCCAGCACCATCGGTGGGGGGGCGAGCAATCAGCCCCAGCATTTT,CASTIGGGASNQPQHF
TRBJ2-1,once,TRBV5-1,-,TGCGCCAGCAGCTTGTCGTGGGGTAATGAGCAGTTCTTC,CASSLSWGNEQFF
TRBJ1-1,-,TRBV30,-,TGTGCCGCCCCGGGACTCAAAGGGGGGACTGAAGCTTTCTTT,CAAPGLKGGTEAFF
TRBJ1-1,-,TRBV27,TRBD1,TGTGCCAGCAGTTTAAGCCCGGGACAGGGGACCGCGAAAGCTTTCTTT,CASSLSPGQGTAKAFF
TRBJ1-4,-,TRBV15,TRBD1,TGTGCCACCAGCAGAGGCTGGGACAGCCGAGAACTGTTTTTT,CATSRGWDSRELFF
TRBJ1-2,once,TRBV5-5,TRBD1,TGTGCCAGCAGCTTGGAGTTAATGCGGACAGGGGGTACTAATTATGGCTACACCTTC,CASSLELMRTGGTNYGYTF
TRBJ2-1,-,TRBV5-4,TRBD2,TGTGCCAGCAGCGGGGACTACGAGTACAATGAGCAGTTCTTC,CASSGDYEYNEQFF
TRBJ1-1,few,TRBV6-5,-,TGTGCCAGCAGTTACAGGATGAACACTGAAGCTTTCTTT,CASSYRMNTEAFF
TRBJ2-3,-,TRBV2,TRBD2,TGTGCCAGCACAGTCGGGGGAGGGGCAGATACGCAGTATTTT,CASTVGGGADTQYF
TRBJ1-5,-,TRBV18,-,TGTGCCAGCTCCCCTTCAAGTGGGGGCCGCAATCAGCCCCAGCATTTT,CASSPSSGGRNQPQHF
TRBJ2-5,-,TRBV11-3,TRBD1,TGTGCCAGCAGCCGAGGGACAGGCCCGAATGTAGAGACCCAGTACTTC,CASSRGTGPNVETQYF
TRBJ2-1,-,TRBV7-2,-,TGTGCCAGCAGCTTAGATACTAGTTACAGTGAGCAGTTCTTC,CASSLDTSYSEQFF
TRBJ2-3,-,TRBV5-4,-,TGTGCCAGCAGCCCCCCGTTTGACGATACGCAGTATTTT,CASSPPFDDTQYF
TRBJ2-2,-,TRBV29-1,-,TGCAGCGCATTAAGGGGAATTGGGGAGCTGTTTTTT,CSALRGIGELFF
TRBJ2-1,-,TRBV11-2,TRBD2,TGTGCCAGCAGCCGTCCTAGCGGGAGTGGGTCCTACAATGAGCAGTTCTTC,CASSRPSGSGSYNEQFF
TRBJ2-7,-,TRBV6-1,-,TGTGCCAGCATGACAGCTAGCTCCTACGAGCAGTACTTC,CASMTASSYEQYF
TRBJ2-7,-,TRBV6-6,TRBD1,TGTGCCAGCAGAGACAGGGATCACGAGCAGTACTTC,CASRDRDHEQYF
TRBJ2-2,-,TRBV7-2,-,TGTGCCAGCAGCTTGGTTGGCAGCGACACCGGGGAGCTGTTTTTT,CASSLVGSDTGELFF
TRBJ1-2,-,TRBV5-1,-,TGCGCCAGCAGCTTGAGAGGGGGTCCGGGCTATGGCTACACCTTC,CASSLRGGPGYGYTF
TRBJ1-3,-,TRBV30,-,TGTGCCTTAAACCTGGGGAATTCCGGAAACACCATATATTTT,CALNLGNSGNTIYF
TRBJ2-2,-,TRBV7-6,-,TGTGCCAGCAGCTTAGGCCGGGAGCTGTTTTTT,CASSLGRELFF
TRBJ2-1,-,TRBV19,TRBD2,TGTGCCAGTAGTCGTGGCGGGAGTTACTACAATGAGCAGTTCTTC,CASSRGGSYYNEQFF
TRBJ2-1,-,TRBV19,TRBD2,TGTGCCAGTAGTCCGGGACTAGAGCAGTTCTTC,CASSPGLEQFF
TRBJ2-6,few,TRBV5-1,-,TGCGCCAGCAGCCCAACCCCCGGGGTAGGGGCCAACGTCCTGACTTTC,CASSPTPGVGANVLTF
TRBJ2-6,-,TRBV18,-,TGTGCCAGCTCACTCCGGGACTTGGATGAACCTGGGGCCAACGTCCTGACTTTC,CASSLRDLDEPGANVLTF
TRBJ2-3,once,TRBV9,TRBD2,TGTGCCAGCAGCCCCCGGACTAGCGGGATTTTCGATACGCAGTATTTT,CASSPRTSGIFDTQYF
TRBJ2-1,-,TRBV6-1,TRBD2,TGTGCCAGCAGTGAAGGGCGGGAGGTCGATGAGCAGTTCTTC,CASSEGREVDEQFF
TRBJ2-5,-,TRBV29-1,TRBD2,TGCAGCGGAGCAGCGGGAGCGACCCAAGAGACCCAGTACTTC,CSGAAGATQETQYF
TRBJ2-3,-,TRBV5-6,-,TGTGCCAGCAGCTGGGGGACAGATACGCAGTATTTT,CASSWGTDTQYF
TRBJ2-3,-,TRBV6-5,-,TGTGCCAGCAGTTACGGCAACAGGGATGCAGATACGCAGTATTTT,CASSYGNRDADTQYF
TRBJ2-1,-,TRBV27,TRBD1,TGTGCCAGCAGTGACCTGCCGGGACAGGGGGCGACCGGGCAGTTCTTC,CASSDLPGQGATGQFF
TRBJ2-5,-,TRBV6-6,-,TGTGCCAGCGGCCCTTCGAGCCAAGAGACCCAGTACTTC,CASGPSSQETQYF
TRBJ1-2,large,TRBV28,-,TGTGCCAGCAGTTTAGAGGACACGGACTATGGCTACACCTTC,CASSLEDTDYGYTF
TRBJ2-3,-,TRBV5-1,TRBD1,TGCGCCAGCAGCTTGCTTTCGGGACAGGGCACAGATACGCAGTATTTT,CASSLLSGQGTDTQYF
TRBJ2-2,-,TRBV11-2,-,TGTGCCAGCAGCTTGGTTGGCAGCGACACCGGGGAGCTGTTTTTT,CASSLVGSDTGELFF
TRBJ1-1,-,TRBV5-6,TRBD1,TGTGCCAGCAGCTTGGCCGCGGGACAGACGAACACTGAAGCTTTCTTT,CASSLAAGQTNTEAFF
TRBJ2-1,-,TRBV19,-,TGTGCCAGTAGTATAGTTTCGGGGGTTTACAATGAGCAGTTCTTC,CASSIVSGVYNEQFF
TRBJ1-5,-,TRBV6-1,TRBD1,TGTGCCAGCAGTAACCCGACAGGGACGAGACAGCCCCAGCATTTT,CASSNPTGTRQPQHF
TRBJ1-2,-,TRBV7-2,TRBD1,TGTGCCAGCAGCTTAGTCATAGGGACAGCTAACTATGGCTACACCTTC,CASSLVIGTANYGYTF
TRBJ2-2,once,TRBV19,TRBD2,TGTGCCAGTAGTGGACTAGCGGGTAACACCGGGGAGCTGTTTTTT,CASSGLAGNTGELFF
TRBJ1-1,few,TRBV5-4,TRBD1,TGTGCCAGCAGCTCGACAGGGTATAACACTGAAGCTTTCTTT,CASSSTGYNTEAFF
TRBJ2-7,-,TRBV5-4,TRBD1,TGTGCCAGCAGCCCCCCTGGGACAGAAAACTACGAGCAGTACTTC,CASSPPGTENYEQYF
TRBJ1-1,-,TRBV5-4,-,TGTGCCAGCAGCTTGGGGGGCAGGAACACTGAAGCTTTCTTT,CASSLGGRNTEAFF
TRBJ1-1,-,TRBV7-6,TRBD1,TGTGCCAGCAGCCCTAGACAGGGGATGAACACTGAAGCTTTCTTT,CASSPRQGMNTEAFF
TRBJ2-3,-,TRBV7-2,-,TGTGCCAGCAGCTTAAACCGGGCAGGGAAGGACAAGTATTTT,CASSLNRAGKDKYF
TRBJ1-1,-,TRBV7-9,TRBD1,TGTGCCAGCAGCAGACAGGGAACGATGAACACTGAAGCTTTCTTT,CASSRQGTMNTEAFF
TRBJ2-7,-,TRBV5-1,TRBD1,TGCGCCAGCAGCTACACAGGGGACGAGCAGTACTTC,CASSYTGDEQYF
TRBJ2-2,-,TRBV9,-,TGTGCCAGCAGCGTAGAGGGGATTCACACCGGGGAGCTGTTTTTT,CASSVEGIHTGELFF
TRBJ1-5,-,TRBV30,-,TGTGCCTGGAGTGTACTGGCAGGGCGCCAGCCCCAGCATTTT,CAWSVLAGRQPQHF
TRBJ2-1,once,TRBV7-3,-,TGTGCCAGCAGCTCCCCCGGACTCTCGAATGAGCAGTTCTTC,CASSSPGLSNEQFF
TRBJ1-5,-,TRBV10-2,-,TGCGCCAGCAGCCCCGACAGAACGAATCAGCCCCAGCATTTT,CASSPDRTNQPQHF
TRBJ2-1,-,TRBV14,-,TGTGCCAGCAGCCGTAAAGTCGGGACCACCCTTTACAATGAGCAGTTCTTC,CASSRKVGTTLYNEQFF
TRBJ1-5,-,TRBV6-6,-,TGTGCCAGCTCCCGAGCCGGGGCCCATAGCAATCAGCCCCAGCATTTT,CASSRAGAHSNQPQHF
TRBJ2-1,-,TRBV27,-,TGTGCCAGCAGTTCGGCCTGGGGGCAGTTCTTC,CASSSAWGQFF
TRBJ1-5,-,TRBV6-5,-,TGTGCCAGCAGCCCAATCCCCAATCAGCCCCAGCATTTT,CASSPIPNQPQHF
TRBJ2-1,-,TRBV11-3,TRBD2,TGTGCCAGCAGCCAAGATCCTAGCGGGAATAATGAGCAGTTCTTC,CASSQDPSGNNEQFF